This TCR beta chain originates from a study of T cells in Graves' hyperthyroidism and ophthalmopathy. As for the study in general: Upon initial diagnosis and before any treatment, peripheral blood was collected. Study results and caveats: In blood, most of the thyroid clonotypes expanded above 0.001 were also present.

Comment on this clonotype: As yet, its antigen is unknown.

The blood specimen was taken at initial hyperthyroidism diagnosis, before any ophthalmopathy symptoms. The CDR3 extends over 15 amino acids. Between the trimmed V and J ends, which lost 2 bases and 4 bases, there was a span of 14 bases. The germline V gene encodes CDR1 SGHVS and CDR2 FNYEAQ. Researchers took RNA transcripts and amplified the TCR beta CDR3 regions from them. Using the HTBI primer set, a first-round RT-PCR was run on the TCR CDR3. In TCRdb, the multiplex PCR reads were re-called with MiXCR into one record per CDR3 protein. Here the sample spans approximately 720,000 distinct CDR3 sequences, 18% being singletons.

The receptor comes from a woman aged 50 to 65 with Graves' hyperthyroidism that later progressed to Graves' ophthalmopathy. The sequenced sample was blood. The chain carries TRBV7-6 and TRBJ1-1, with a weak D call TRBD1 (5 bases). The DNA of the CDR3 is TGTGCCAGCAGCTTATCGGAGGGGTTCGGCACTGAAGCTTTCTTT. Amino acids: CASSLSEGFGTEAFF.